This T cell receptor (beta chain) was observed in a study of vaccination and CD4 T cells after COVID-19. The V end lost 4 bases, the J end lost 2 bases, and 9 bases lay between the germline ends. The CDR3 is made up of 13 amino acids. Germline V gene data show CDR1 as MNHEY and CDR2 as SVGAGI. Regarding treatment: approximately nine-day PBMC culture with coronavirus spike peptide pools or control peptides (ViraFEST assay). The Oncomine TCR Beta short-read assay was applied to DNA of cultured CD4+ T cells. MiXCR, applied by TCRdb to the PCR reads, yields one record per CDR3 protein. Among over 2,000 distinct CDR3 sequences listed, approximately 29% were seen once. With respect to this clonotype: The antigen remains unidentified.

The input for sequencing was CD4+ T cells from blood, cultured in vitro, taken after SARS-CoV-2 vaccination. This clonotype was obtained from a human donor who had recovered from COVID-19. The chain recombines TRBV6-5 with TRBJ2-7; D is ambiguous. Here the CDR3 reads CASSFGETYEQYF. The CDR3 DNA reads TGTGCCAGCAGTTTCGGCGAGACCTACGAGCAGTACTTC.